The 5 T cell receptor beta chains in this list originate from one sample, sequenced in a study of CD8 T cells in Susac syndrome. A quantity of roughly 0.5 to 1 ug RNA underwent reverse transcription using random hexamers. TCRdb passed the immunoSEQ multiplex PCR reads through MiXCR, listing each CDR3 protein once. This sample has some 300,000 distinct CDR3 sequences, with about 88% found just once. Material: CD8+ T cells from PBMCs. The receptor set was obtained from a human donor with multiple sclerosis.

As DNA, the CDR3 is TGTGCCAGCAGGTCCGCGGGGGGCACAGATACGCAGTATTTT. As protein: CASRSAGGTDTQYF. The chain links TRBV13 to TRBJ2-3, with 7 bases fitting TRBD2. The CDR3 consists of 14 residues. With 6 bases clipped from V and 1 base from J, the junction kept 4 bases outside the gene matches. CDR1 is PRHDT, CDR2 FYEKMQ, per germline (reference sequence). Variable domain in full (rest from reference TRBV13 and TRBJ2-3): AAGVIQSPRHLIKEKRETATLKCYPIPRHDTVYWYQQGPGQDPQFLISFYEKMQSDKGSIPDRFSAQQFSDYHSELNMSSLELGDSALYFCASRSAGGTDTQYFGPGTRLTVL.

The chain joins TRBV15 to TRBJ2-4; D might be TRBD2 (5 bases). The ends were cut back, 9 bases at V and 0 bases at J, with 9 bases in the middle. CDR1 and CDR2 from the germline V gene are LNHNV and YYDKDF (reference sequence). The CDR3 covers 13 residues. In DNA, the CDR3 is TGTGCCACTCGGGATATAGCCAAAAACATTCAGTACTTC. It encodes CATRDIAKNIQYF.

V and J are TRBV19 and TRBJ2-2; 8 positions match TRBD1. With 3 bases clipped from V and 9 bases from J, the junction kept 6 bases outside the gene matches. The CDR3 is 14 amino acids. Germline CDR1 and CDR2: LNHDA and SQIVND (reference sequence). In DNA, the CDR3 is TGTGCCAGTAGTATTTTTGCAGGGGGCCGGGAGCTGTTTTTT. Translated, it gives CASSIFAGGRELFF.

The chain uses TRBV10-3 and TRBJ2-3; D not resolved. The CDR3 sequence is 13 residues long. V lost 1 base to trimming and J lost 6 bases, with 8 bases between them. Germline V lookup: CDR1 ENHRY, CDR2 SYGVKD. The CDR3: CAISEYSSDTQYF. DNA for the CDR3: TGTGCCATCAGTGAGTACAGCTCCGATACGCAGTATTTT.

This clonotype came up once. This chain uses TRBV19 with TRBJ2-1; 10 bases align to TRBD2. The CDR3 contains 14 residues. Germline assignment: CDR1 LNHDA and CDR2 SQIVND (reference sequence). V was clipped by 5 bases and J by 8 bases; unmatched bases: 6. The DNA for the CDR3 is TGTGCCAGTAGTGGCCAGCGGGGGGGTTATGAGCAGTTCTTC. Translated, it gives CASSGQRGGYEQFF.